This T cell receptor (beta chain) is from a study of cytomegalovirus exposure and HLA in healthy donors. PCR primers comprised 60 Vbeta and 13 Jbeta primers. Only in-frame clones appear in the TCRdb table, and some are missing; sequencing was by immunoSEQ multiplex PCR. This sample has tens of thousands of clones, with 70% found just once. General study findings and limits: Across donors, most TCRs were seen rarely, yet some public ones were widespread.

This CDR3 has 12 amino acids. Per germline, CDR1 SGHVS and CDR2 FQNEAQ. The V gene lost 2 bases and the J gene lost 8 bases, with 10 bases spanning the gap. As to this clone: Its antigen is unknown.

The origin of this receptor is a woman between 50 and 59 years old in good health and CMV-seropositive. J is TRBJ2-7 and V is TRBV7-8; no firm D call. Sequenced sample: PBMCs. Written as DNA, the CDR3 is TGTGCCAGCAGCTTAACAACACAAAAGCAGTACTTC. Its translation: CASSLTTQKQYF.